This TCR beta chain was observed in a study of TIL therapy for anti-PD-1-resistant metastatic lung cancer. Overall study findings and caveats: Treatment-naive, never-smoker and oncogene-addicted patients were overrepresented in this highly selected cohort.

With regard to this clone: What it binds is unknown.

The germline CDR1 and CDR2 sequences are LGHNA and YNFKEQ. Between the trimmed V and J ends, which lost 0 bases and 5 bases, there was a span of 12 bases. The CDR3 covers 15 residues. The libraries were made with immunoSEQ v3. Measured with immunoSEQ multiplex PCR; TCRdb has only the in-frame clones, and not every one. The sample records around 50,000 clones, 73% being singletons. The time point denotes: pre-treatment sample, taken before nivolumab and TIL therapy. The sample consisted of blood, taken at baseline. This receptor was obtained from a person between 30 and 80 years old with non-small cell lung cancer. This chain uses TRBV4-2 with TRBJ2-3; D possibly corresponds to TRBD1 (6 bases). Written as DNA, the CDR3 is TGTGCCAGCAGCCAAGAAAACCCAGGGGAAGATACGCAGTATTTT. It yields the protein CASSQENPGEDTQYF.